The T cell receptor beta chain under discussion was sequenced for a study of T cell repertoires in cytomegalovirus infection. Germline loops: CDR1 SGHVS, CDR2 FQNEAQ. CDR3 length: 14 residues. Trimming removed 5 bases at V and 11 bases at J, with 20 bases between. TCRdb re-called the reads with MiXCR, one entry per CDR3 protein. The sample shows 80,000 to 130,000 distinct CDR3 sequences, more than 20% of them seen only once. This clonotype was counted only a few times. The clonotype originates from a human donor in good health (CMV status not recorded). Some clones in this sample may be carry-over from other donors' samples. The genes are TRBV7-8 and TRBJ2-3; no clear D gene. Source material: CD8+ T cells from PBMCs. The CDR3 sequence: CASSPRSTVLEQYF. CDR3 nucleotide sequence: TGTGCCAGCAGCCCCCGGTCGACGGTGTTGGAGCAGTATTTT.